These 8 T cell receptor beta chains were all obtained from the same sample, sequenced in a study of beta chain features in type 1 diabetes (dated by TCRdb to the late 2010s). Receptors were amplified or captured by the immunoSEQ multiplex PCR assay. The entire isolated RNA was reverse transcribed using the High Capacity cDNA Reverse Transcription Kit, and thus expressed TCRB transcripts were sequenced. Sourced from immuneACCESS, this table was stored by TCRdb with only in-frame sequences that have V and J called. A share of the clones is absent; for the studies checked, an unresolved V gene accounts for under half, and the remainder has no known explanation. In this sample the table shows roughly 610,000 clones, 15% to 19% of which occur a single time. The top ten clones comprise about 0.086% of the sample. What was sequenced was naive CD4+ T cells from blood. Read against the paper, the sample's cell subset or site label means: true naive CD4+ T cells. Receptors were obtained from a man between 18 and 29 years old in good health.

This chain connects TRBV18 to TRBJ2-7; 9 nucleotides line up with TRBD2. CDR3 length equals 15 residues. V dropped 3 bases and J dropped 4; count of bases not matched to a gene: 7. Germline V gives CDR1 KGHSH, CDR2 LQKENI. CDR3 protein: CASSPDPSGVYEQYF. The CDR3 nucleotides read TGTGCCAGCTCACCCGACCCTAGCGGGGTATACGAGCAGTACTTC. Filled out from reference TRBV18 and TRBJ2-7, the complete variable domain reads NAGVMQNPRHLVRRRGQEARLRCSPMKGHSHVYWYRQLPEEGLKFMVYLQKENIIDESGMPKERFSAEFPKEGPSILRIQQVVRGDSAAYFCASSPDPSGVYEQYFGPGTRLTVT.

The table lists this clone with a few counts. The gene calls are TRBV10-3 and TRBJ2-7, with 8 positions matching TRBD1. V lost 7 bases to trimming and J lost 5 bases; unmatched junction nucleotides: 7. This CDR3 contains 13 residues. Germline V gene lookup returns CDR1 ENHRY and CDR2 SYGVKD. The CDR3 DNA reads as TGTGCCATCAACGGACAGGGTACCGACGAGCAGTACTTC. Translation: CAINGQGTDEQYF.

The V gene is TRBV7-2, the J gene TRBJ1-2, with a possible D match to TRBD1 (6 bases). CDR1 is SGHTA, CDR2 FQGNSA, per germline. This CDR3 has 14 amino acids. With 4 bases removed from V and 4 bases from J, the gap between germline ends came to 13 bases. CDR3 residues: CASSSRQAGYGYTF. In DNA, the CDR3 is TGTGCCAGCAGCTCAAGACAGGCTGGCTATGGCTACACCTTC.

The J gene is TRBJ2-7, the V gene TRBV6-5; D is perhaps TRBD2 (5 bases). This CDR3 region has 11 residues. Deletions cut 2 bases from V and 7 bases from J, with 6 bases between. Germline CDR1 and CDR2: MNHEY and SVGAGI. Here the CDR3 DNA reads TGTGCCAGCAGTTACACGGGGGAGCAGTACTTC. As protein: CASSYTGEQYF.

V and J are TRBV7-2 and TRBJ1-2; D not certain. This CDR3 contains 14 residues. CDR1 SGHTA and CDR2 FQGNSA come from the germline V gene. V was clipped by 1 base and J by 4 bases, with 10 bases between them. CDR3 sequence reads: CASSLGPQAYGYTF. For the CDR3, the DNA is TGTGCCAGCAGCTTAGGTCCCCAGGCCTATGGCTACACCTTC.

V gene TRBV12-5 combines with J gene TRBJ2-1; 8 bases agree with TRBD2. The CDR3 is made up of 17 amino acids. CDR1 and CDR2 (germline): LGHNT, FRNRAP. Unmatched junction bases numbered 14, after V lost 3 bases and J lost 7 bases. CDR3 protein: CASGFRVMGLERNEQFF. The CDR3 region has the DNA TGTGCTAGTGGTTTCAGGGTTATGGGACTAGAACGTAATGAGCAGTTCTTC.

The chain combines TRBV19 with TRBJ2-1; tentatively, D is TRBD1 (6 bases). The V end lost 5 bases, the J end lost 7 bases, and 15 bases lay between the germline ends. The CDR3 runs 14 residues. Looked up from germline, CDR1 is LNHDA and CDR2 is SQIVND (reference sequence). The CDR3: CASSAQHQGNEQFF. In nucleotides, the CDR3 is TGTGCCAGTAGTGCCCAGCATCAGGGGAATGAGCAGTTCTTC.

V is TRBV19 and J is TRBJ2-5; D possibly corresponds to TRBD2 (5 bases). V was clipped by 3 bases and J by 5 bases, with 7 bases between them. This CDR3 is built from 12 residues. The germline CDR1 and CDR2 sequences are LNHDA and SQIVND (reference sequence). The chain's CDR3 is CASSIGKETQYF. The CDR3 DNA sequence: TGTGCCAGTAGTATCGGGAAGGAGACCCAGTACTTC.